This T cell receptor beta chain emerged from a study of T cells after posttransplantation cyclophosphamide. Assay: immunoSEQ multiplex PCR; the TCRdb copy retains only in-frame clones and omits some. The table lists more than 25,000 clones, with no singletons. This clone was seen repeatedly, ten times or more. Its antigen is still unknown. The study's findings and limits: Recipient CMV seropositivity and CMV reactivation strongly tracked TRB clonality. Later blood repertoires were often dominated by clones from the donor CD8+ memory compartment.

On the day of bone marrow donation, the related graft donor provided peripheral blood. The sequenced material came from PBMCs. The clonotype was recovered from a man aged 45 to 65 in good health, CMV-negative, and a related stem cell transplant donor.

CDR3 sequence reads: CASRETGFGISDTQYF. The CDR3 region has the DNA TGTGCCAGCAGGGAGACAGGGTTTGGGATTTCAGATACGCAGTATTTT. V is TRBV2 and J is TRBJ2-3; 7 nucleotides match TRBD1. The CDR3 covers 16 residues. V dropped 6 bases and J dropped 4; count of bases not matched to a gene: 13. Germline V CDR1 and CDR2: SNHLY, FYNNEI. Complete variable domain (other parts from reference TRBV2 and TRBJ2-3): EPEVTQTPSHQVTQMGQEVILRCVPISNHLYFYWYRQILGQKVEFLVSFYNNEISEKSEIFDDQFSVERPDGSNFTLKIRSTKLEDSAMYFCASRETGFGISDTQYFGPGTRLTVL.